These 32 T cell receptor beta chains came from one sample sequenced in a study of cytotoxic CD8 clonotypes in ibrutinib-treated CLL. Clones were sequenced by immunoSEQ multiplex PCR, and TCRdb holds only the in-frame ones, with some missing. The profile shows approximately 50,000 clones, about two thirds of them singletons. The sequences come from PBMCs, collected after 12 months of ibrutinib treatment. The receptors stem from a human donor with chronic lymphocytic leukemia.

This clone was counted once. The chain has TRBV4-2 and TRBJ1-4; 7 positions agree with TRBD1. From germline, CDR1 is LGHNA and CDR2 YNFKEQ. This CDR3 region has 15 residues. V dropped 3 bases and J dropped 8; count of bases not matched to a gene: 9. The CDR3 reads CASSHANRGGEKLFF. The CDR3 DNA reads TGTGCCAGCAGCCACGCGAACAGGGGAGGAGAAAAACTGTTTTTT.

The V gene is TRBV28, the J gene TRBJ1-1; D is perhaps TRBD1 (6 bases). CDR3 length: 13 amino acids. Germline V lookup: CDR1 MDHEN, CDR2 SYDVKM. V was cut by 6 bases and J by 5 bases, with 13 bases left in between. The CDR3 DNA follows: TGTGCCAGCAGCCCCAGGGGTTTGACTGAAGCTTTCTTT. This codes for CASSPRGLTEAFF.

DNA for the CDR3: TGCGCCAGCAGGGACAGGGCCTCCTCTGGAAACACCATATATTTT. It translates to CASRDRASSGNTIYF. The chain recombines TRBV5-1 with TRBJ1-3; 8 bases line up with TRBD1. The V and J ends lost 5 bases and 0 bases, in that order; junction bases with no gene match: 4. The length of the CDR3 is 15 residues. Germline V gene lookup returns CDR1 SGHRS and CDR2 YFSETQ.

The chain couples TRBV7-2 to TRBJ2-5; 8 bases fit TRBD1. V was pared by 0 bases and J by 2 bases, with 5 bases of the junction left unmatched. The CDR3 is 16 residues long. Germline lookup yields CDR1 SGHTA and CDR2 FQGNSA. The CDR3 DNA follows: TGTGCCAGCAGCTTAGCGCCGGGACAGGATCAAGAGACCCAGTACTTC. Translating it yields CASSLAPGQDQETQYF.

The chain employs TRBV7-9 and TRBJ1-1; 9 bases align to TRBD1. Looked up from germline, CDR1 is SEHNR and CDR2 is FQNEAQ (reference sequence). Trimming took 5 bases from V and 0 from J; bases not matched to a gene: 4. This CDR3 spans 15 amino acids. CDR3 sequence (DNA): TGTGCCAGCAGCGCCCGGGACAGGGTGAACACTGAAGCTTTCTTT. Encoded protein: CASSARDRVNTEAFF.

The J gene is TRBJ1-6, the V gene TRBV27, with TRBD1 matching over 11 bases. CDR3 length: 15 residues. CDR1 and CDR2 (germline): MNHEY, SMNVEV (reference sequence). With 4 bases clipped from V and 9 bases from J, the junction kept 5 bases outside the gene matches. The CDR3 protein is CASSSGQGAFSPLHF. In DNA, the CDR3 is TGTGCCAGCAGTTCAGGACAGGGGGCGTTTTCACCCCTCCACTTT.

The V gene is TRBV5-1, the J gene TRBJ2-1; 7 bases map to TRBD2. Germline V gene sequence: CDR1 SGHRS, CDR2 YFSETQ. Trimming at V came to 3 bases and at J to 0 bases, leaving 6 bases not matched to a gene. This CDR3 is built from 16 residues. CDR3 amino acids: CASSYGTTPSYNEQFF. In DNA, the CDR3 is TGCGCCAGCAGCTACGGGACTACACCCTCCTACAATGAGCAGTTCTTC.

CDR3 sequence (DNA): TGTGCCAGTAGAAGGCGGCAGTTAGATCAGCCCCAGCATTTT. Translation gives CASRRRQLDQPQHF. This sequence joins TRBV19 and TRBJ1-5; no clear D gene. Trimming removed 6 bases at V and 5 bases at J, with 14 bases between. This CDR3 spans 14 amino acids. CDR1 and CDR2 (germline): LNHDA, SQIVND (reference sequence). The whole variable domain, filled in from reference TRBV19 and TRBJ1-5, reads DGGITQSPKYLFRKEGQNVTLSCEQNLNHDAMYWYRQDPGQGLRLIYYSQIVNDFQKGDIAEGYSVSREKKESFPLTVTSAQKNPTAFYLCASRRRQLDQPQHFGDGTRLSIL.

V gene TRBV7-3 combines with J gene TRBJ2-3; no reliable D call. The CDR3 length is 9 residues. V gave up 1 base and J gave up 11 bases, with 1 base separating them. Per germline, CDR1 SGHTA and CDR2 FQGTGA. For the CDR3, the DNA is TGTGCCAGCAGCTTAATGCAGTATTTT. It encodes CASSLMQYF.

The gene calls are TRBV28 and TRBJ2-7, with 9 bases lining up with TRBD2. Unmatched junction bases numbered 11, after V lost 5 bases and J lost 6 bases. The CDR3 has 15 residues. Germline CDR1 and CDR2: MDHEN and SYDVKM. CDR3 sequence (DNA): TGTGCCAGCAGTCCCCTGGGGGCGGGGGGGCCCGAGCAGTACTTC. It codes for CASSPLGAGGPEQYF.

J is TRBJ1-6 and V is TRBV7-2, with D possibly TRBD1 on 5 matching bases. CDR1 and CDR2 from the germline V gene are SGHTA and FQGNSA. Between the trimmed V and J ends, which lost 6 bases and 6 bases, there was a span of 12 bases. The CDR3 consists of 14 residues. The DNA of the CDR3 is TGTGCCAGCAGTTTGGGGCCCGGTAATTCACCCCTCCACTTT. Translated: CASSLGPGNSPLHF.

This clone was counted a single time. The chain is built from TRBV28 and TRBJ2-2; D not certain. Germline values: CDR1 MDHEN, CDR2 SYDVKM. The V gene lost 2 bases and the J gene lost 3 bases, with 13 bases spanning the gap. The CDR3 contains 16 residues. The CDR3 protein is CASSLATAPHTGELFF. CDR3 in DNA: TGTGCCAGCAGTTTAGCTACGGCTCCTCACACCGGGGAGCTGTTTTTT.

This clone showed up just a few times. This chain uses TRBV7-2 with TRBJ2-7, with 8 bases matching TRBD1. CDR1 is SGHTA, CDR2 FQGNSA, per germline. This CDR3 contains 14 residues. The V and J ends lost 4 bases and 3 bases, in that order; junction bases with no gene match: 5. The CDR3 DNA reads TGTGCCAGCAGCTCGAGGACAGGGAACTACGAGCAGTACTTC. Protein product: CASSSRTGNYEQYF.

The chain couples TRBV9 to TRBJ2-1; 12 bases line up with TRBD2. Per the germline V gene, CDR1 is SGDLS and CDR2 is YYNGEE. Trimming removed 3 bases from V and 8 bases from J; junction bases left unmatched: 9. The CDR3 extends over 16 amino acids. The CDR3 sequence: CASSALTSGGYYEQFF. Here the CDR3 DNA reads TGTGCCAGCAGCGCCCTCACTAGCGGGGGGTATTATGAGCAGTTCTTC.

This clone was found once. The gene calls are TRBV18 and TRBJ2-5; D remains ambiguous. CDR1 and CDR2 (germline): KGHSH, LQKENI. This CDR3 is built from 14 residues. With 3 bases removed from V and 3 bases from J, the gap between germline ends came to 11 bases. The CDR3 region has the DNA TGTGCCAGCTCACCGGCCCGTGCCGAAGAGACCCAGTACTTC. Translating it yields CASSPARAEETQYF. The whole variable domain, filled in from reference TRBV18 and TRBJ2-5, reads NAGVMQNPRHLVRRRGQEARLRCSPMKGHSHVYWYRQLPEEGLKFMVYLQKENIIDESGMPKERFSAEFPKEGPSILRIQQVVRGDSAAYFCASSPARAEETQYFGPGTRLLVL.

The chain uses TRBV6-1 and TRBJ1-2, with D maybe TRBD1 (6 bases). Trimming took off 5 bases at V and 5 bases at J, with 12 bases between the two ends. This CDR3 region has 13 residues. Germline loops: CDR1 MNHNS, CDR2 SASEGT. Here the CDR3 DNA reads TGTGCCAGCAGTTCCAGGGGAGAATATGGCTACACCTTC. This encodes CASSSRGEYGYTF.

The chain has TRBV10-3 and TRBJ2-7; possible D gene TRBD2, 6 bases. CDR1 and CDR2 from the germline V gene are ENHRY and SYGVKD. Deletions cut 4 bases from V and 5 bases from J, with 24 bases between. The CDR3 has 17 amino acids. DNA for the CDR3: TGTGCCATCAGTGTCGGGGCAGGCGGGGCTTGGGAGGACGAGCAGTACTTC. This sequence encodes CAISVGAGGAWEDEQYF.

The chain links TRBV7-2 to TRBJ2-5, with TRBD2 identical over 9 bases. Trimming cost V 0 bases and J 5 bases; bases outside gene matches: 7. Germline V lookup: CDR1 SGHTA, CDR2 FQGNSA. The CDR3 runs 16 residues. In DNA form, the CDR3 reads TGTGCCAGCAGCTTAGCGCGCACTAGCGGGCACGAGACCCAGTACTTC. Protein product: CASSLARTSGHETQYF.

The CDR3 DNA is TGTGCCAGCAGTGACTCGTATGGTGATAATTCACCCCTCCACTTT. This gives the protein CASSDSYGDNSPLHF. The chain carries TRBV6-4 and TRBJ1-6; D unclear. Germline V gives CDR1 MRHNA, CDR2 SNTAGT. V was cut by 0 bases and J by 5 bases, with 8 bases left in between. This CDR3 has 15 residues.

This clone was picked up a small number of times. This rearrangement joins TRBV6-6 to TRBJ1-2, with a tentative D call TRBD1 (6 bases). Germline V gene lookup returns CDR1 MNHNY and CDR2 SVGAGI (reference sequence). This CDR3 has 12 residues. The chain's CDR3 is CVVGGPFYGYTF. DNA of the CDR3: TGTGTTGTTGGGGGGCCTTTCTATGGCTACACCTTC.

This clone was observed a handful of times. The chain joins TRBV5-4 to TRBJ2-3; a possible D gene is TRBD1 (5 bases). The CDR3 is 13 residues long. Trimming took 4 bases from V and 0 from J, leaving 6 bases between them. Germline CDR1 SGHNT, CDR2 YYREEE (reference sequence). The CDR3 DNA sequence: TGTGCCAGCAGCGGGGCTAGCACAGATACGCAGTATTTT. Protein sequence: CASSGASTDTQYF.

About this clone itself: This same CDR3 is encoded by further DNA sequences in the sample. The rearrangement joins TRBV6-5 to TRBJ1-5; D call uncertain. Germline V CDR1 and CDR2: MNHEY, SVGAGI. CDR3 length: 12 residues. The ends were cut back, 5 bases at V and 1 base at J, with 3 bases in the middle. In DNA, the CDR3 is TGTGCCAGCAGTGGGAGCAATCAGCCCCAGCATTTT. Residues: CASSGSNQPQHF.

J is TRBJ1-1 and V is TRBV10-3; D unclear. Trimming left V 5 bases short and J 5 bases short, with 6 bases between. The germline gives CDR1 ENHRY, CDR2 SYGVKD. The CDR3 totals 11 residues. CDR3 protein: CAISTGTEAFF. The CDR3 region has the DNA TGTGCCATCAGTACGGGGACTGAAGCTTTCTTT.

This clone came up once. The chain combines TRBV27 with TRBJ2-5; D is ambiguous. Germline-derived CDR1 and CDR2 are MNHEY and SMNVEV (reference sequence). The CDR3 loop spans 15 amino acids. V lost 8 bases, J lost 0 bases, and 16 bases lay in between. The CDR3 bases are TGTGCCAGCTCCCCAGCCCTCGGATACCAAGAGACCCAGTACTTC. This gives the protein CASSPALGYQETQYF.

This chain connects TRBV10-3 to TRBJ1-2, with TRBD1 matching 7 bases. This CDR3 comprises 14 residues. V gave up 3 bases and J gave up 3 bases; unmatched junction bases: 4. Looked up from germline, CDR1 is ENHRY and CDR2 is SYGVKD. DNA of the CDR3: TGTGCCATCAGTGACGACAGGGCGGACTATGGCTACACCTTC. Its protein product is CAISDDRADYGYTF.

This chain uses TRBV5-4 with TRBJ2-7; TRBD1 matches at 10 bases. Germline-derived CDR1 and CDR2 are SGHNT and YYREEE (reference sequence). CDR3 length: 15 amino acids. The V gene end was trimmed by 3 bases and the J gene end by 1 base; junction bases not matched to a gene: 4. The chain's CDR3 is CASSSRDRGSYEQYF. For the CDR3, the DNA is TGTGCCAGCAGCTCTCGGGACAGGGGTTCCTACGAGCAGTACTTC.

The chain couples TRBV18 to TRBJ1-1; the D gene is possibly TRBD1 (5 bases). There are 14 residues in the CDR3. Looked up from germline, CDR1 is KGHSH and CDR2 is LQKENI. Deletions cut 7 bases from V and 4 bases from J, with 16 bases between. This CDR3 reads CASYLGTSGTEAFF. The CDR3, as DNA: TGTGCCAGCTACCTTGGGACCTCGGGCACTGAAGCTTTCTTT.

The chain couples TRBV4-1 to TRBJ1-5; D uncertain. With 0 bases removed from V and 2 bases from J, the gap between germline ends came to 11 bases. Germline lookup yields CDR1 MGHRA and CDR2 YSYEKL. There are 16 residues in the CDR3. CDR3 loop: CASSQDTALGNQPQHF. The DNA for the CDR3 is TGCGCCAGCAGCCAAGATACGGCTTTGGGCAATCAGCCCCAGCATTTT.

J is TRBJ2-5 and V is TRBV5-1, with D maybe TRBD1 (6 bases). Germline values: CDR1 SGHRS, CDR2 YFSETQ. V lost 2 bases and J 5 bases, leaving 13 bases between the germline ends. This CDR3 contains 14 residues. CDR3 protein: CASSFQGLGETQYF. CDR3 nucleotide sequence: TGCGCCAGCAGCTTTCAGGGGTTGGGCGAGACCCAGTACTTC.

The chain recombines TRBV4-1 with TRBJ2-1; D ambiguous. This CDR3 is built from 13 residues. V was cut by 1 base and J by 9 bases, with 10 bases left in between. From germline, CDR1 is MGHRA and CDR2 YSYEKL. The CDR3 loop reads CASSQGPAFEQFF. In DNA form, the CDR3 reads TGCGCCAGCAGCCAAGGCCCAGCCTTTGAGCAGTTCTTC.

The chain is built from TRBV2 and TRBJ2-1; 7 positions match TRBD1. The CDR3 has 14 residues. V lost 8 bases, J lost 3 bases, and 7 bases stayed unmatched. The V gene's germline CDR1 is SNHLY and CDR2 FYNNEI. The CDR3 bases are TGTGCCAGCGGTAACGACAGGGACTACAATGAGCAGTTCTTC. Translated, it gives CASGNDRDYNEQFF.

Here the CDR3 reads CASSKGGEDLYGYTF. The CDR3, as DNA: TGTGCCAGCAGCAAAGGGGGGGAAGACCTCTATGGCTACACCTTC. V usage is TRBV21-1 and J usage is TRBJ1-2. TRBV21-1 is termed a pseudogene. The CDR3 has 15 amino acids.